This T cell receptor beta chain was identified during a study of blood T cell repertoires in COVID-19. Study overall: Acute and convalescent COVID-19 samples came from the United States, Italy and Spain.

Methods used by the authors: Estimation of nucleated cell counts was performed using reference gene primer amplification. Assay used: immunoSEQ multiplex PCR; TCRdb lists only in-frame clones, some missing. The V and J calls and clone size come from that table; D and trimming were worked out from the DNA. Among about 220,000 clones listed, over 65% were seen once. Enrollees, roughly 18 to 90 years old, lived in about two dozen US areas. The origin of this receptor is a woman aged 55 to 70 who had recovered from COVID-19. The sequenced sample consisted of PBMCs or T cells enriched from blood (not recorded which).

The CDR3 region is CASSPPARSSYEQYF. In DNA form, the CDR3 reads TGTGCCAGCTCACCACCAGCGCGGAGCTCCTACGAGCAGTACTTC. The rearrangement uses TRBV18 and TRBJ2-7, with D hard to call. Germline V gives CDR1 KGHSH, CDR2 LQKENI. The CDR3 extends over 15 amino acids. V lost 0 bases, J lost 0 bases, and 9 bases lay in between.